What follows is one T cell receptor beta chain and its context. The antigen is unknown. V was clipped by 0 bases and J by 3 bases, with 19 bases between them. From germline, CDR1 is SGDLS and CDR2 YYNGEE. The CDR3 is 19 amino acids. This specimen comes from a study of T cells in localized non-small cell lung cancer. Findings and caveats of the study: Uninvolved adjacent lung had higher T cell clonality than tumor and all other tissues. Paired adjacent lung recovered a median around 52 of the top 100 tumor clones.

TCRdb's copy holds only in-frame clones and misses some; the assay was immunoSEQ multiplex PCR. The sample shows some 37,000 clones, 85% to 90% of them seen only once. This sample comprised peripheral blood, obtained before any cancer treatment. The chain employs TRBV9 and TRBJ2-6; D may be TRBD1 (6 bases). The source of this sequence is a man between 18 and 55 years old with stage I lung adenocarcinoma. The CDR3 loop is CASSVEIGNRAYGANVLTF. The CDR3 DNA reads as TGTGCCAGCAGCGTAGAAATTGGGAACAGGGCTTATGGGGCCAACGTCCTGACTTTC.